This T cell receptor beta chain was found in a study of Graves' ophthalmopathy and Graves' hyperthyroidism. General observations from the study: Sensitivity reached 85% to 90% and specificity about 81% for a 13-signature model separating ophthalmopathy from stable hyperthyroidism. Detected in blood as well were most expanded thyroid clonotypes with frequency above 0.001.

RNA transcripts served as template for amplifying TCR beta CDR3 sequences. The library came from an HTBI-primed first-round RT-PCR and a second-round multiplex PCR. In TCRdb, the multiplex PCR reads were re-called with MiXCR into one record per CDR3 protein. The sample has about 220,000 distinct CDR3 sequences, approximately 21% seen once. CDR3 length: 12 amino acids. Germline CDR1 is MDHEN and CDR2 is SYDVKM. This clonotype was seen ten or more times. Antigen specificity is unknown. A single base separates this from a much larger clone, so it may be a read error. A volume of over 9 ml of fresh peripheral blood supplied the PBMCs.

The chain employs TRBV28 and TRBJ1-1, with D possibly matching TRBD1 (6 bases). The source material was peripheral blood. This TCR was recovered from a woman between 50 and 59 years old with Graves' ophthalmopathy. The CDR3 sequence: CASATSRDKKQF. The CDR3 nucleotides read TGTGCCAGCGCAACCAGCCGGGACAAGAAACAGTTT.